This T cell receptor (beta chain) emerged from a study of T-cell memory formation after mild COVID-19 (TCRdb year 2021). Describing the broader study: Most TCR sequence clusters were specific to one of the two donors. T-cell clones expanding and contracting after mild COVID-19 in two donors were tracked by longitudinal TCRalpha and TCRbeta repertoire sequencing. The cohort was made up of two young adult volunteers, one female and one male, who were previously healthy.

As for this clonotype: The antigen it binds to is not known. Base quality data are lacking; no much larger clone is found one base away.

The germline V gene encodes CDR1 MGHRA and CDR2 YSYEKL. From the cysteine up to the phenylalanine, the CDR3 has a length of 10 residues. Only CDR3 DNA remains: 30 bases, in frame from the first base. V and J lose 6 bases and 12 bases, and a span of 9 bases separates them. Sequenced using an Illumina NovaSeq 6000. Using 5'RACE with constant-segment primers, TCRalpha and TCRbeta cDNA libraries were constructed, with sample barcodes and unique molecular identifiers added in the process. RNA was extracted from every sample with Trizol reagent. Library amplification was performed in two PCR steps, and a second sample barcode and Illumina TruSeq adapters were introduced in the second step. The libraries were sequenced on an Illumina NovaSeq using 2 x 150 bp paired-end reads. As for the authors' bioinformatics: The reads were demultiplexed and collapsed into UMI-guided consensus sequences using migec v1.2.7. With mixcr v2.1.11, UMI consensuses were aligned to TRA and TRB V and J templates and assembled into clonotypes. Clonotypes were classified as expanded or contracted when called significant by both edgeR and NoisET, with noise models trained on biological replicates. For edgeR calls, the cutoffs were a false discovery rate-adjusted p below 0.01 and a log2 fold-change threshold of 1. As an exploratory analysis of dynamics, max-normalized trajectories of the 1000 most abundant clonotypes were examined with PCA combined with hierarchical clustering. Separately sequenced CD4+ and CD8+ repertoires were used to assign the CD4 or CD8 phenotype of responding clones. TCRdb handled the public reads itself, with Q25 trimming in fastp and clone calling in MiXCR, and kept productive beta chains. Every entry covers one CDR3 protein and lists the most common genes and DNA from its rows. These V and J calls originate from TCRdb's pipeline instead of the authors' own analysis. This sample holds about 160,000 distinct CDR3 sequences; around 30% were observed only once. The ten largest clones capture more than 10% of the sample.

Study-level results and caveats: The detection of some responding clones in pre-infection memory suggests that pre-existing cross-reactive memory T cells joined the SARS-CoV-2 response. Balanced CD4/CD8 phenotypes were observed for clones contracting from day 15 to 85, whereas a bias towards CD4+ was observed for a second wave of clones expanding from day 15 to 37. Only a couple of mild cases were covered by the study, and larger cohorts that include severe cases with pre-infection samples were considered necessary. SARS-CoV-2 specificity of the second-wave clones peaking on day 37 was not confirmed. Contracting CD4+ clones were found mainly in CM and EM memory subsets, while CD8+ clones were enriched in EMRA.

PBMCs were isolated by Ficoll-Paque density gradient centrifugation. The V and J genes are TRBV4-1 and TRBJ2-1, with the D gene too uncertain to name. The receptor comes from an adult woman who had mild COVID-19 (a few samples of this study predate the infection). The sample titles of this study are shuffled in the database, so cell type and time point are left out; the donor was told from shared clones. Sequences were obtained from PBMCs or a T cell subset sorted from them (not recorded which). The nucleotides read TGCGCCAGCAGGGTTAGGCCGCAGTTCTTC. Its product reads: CASRVRPQFF.